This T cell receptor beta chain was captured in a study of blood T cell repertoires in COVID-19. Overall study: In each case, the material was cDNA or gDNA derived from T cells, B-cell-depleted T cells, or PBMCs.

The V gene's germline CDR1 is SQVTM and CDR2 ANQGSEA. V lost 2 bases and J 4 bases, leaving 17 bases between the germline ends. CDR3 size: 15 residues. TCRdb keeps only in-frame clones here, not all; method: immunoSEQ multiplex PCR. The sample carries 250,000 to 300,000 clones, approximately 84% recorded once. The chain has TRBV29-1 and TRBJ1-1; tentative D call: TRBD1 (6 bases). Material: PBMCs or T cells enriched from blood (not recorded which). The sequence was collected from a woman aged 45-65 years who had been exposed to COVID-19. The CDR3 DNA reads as TGCAGCGTTGAAAGTGGACAGACCCGTAGCACTGAAGCTTTCTTT. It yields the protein CSVESGQTRSTEAFF.